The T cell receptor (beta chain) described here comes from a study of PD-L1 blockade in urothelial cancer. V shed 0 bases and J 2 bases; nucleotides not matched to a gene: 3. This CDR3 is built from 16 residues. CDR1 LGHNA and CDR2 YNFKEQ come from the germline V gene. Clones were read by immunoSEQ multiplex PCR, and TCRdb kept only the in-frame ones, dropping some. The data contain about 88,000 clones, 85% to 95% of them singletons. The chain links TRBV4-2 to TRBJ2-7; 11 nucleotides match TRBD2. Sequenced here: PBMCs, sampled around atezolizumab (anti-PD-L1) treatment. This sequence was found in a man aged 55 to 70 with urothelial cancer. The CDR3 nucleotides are TGTGCCAGCAGCCAAGAGACTAGCGGGGTACCCTACGAGCAGTACTTC. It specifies CASSQETSGVPYEQYF.